A selection of T cell receptor beta chains follows, all from one sample in a study of blood T cell repertoires in COVID-19. Libraries were prepared by immunoSEQ multiplex PCR; TCRdb keeps only in-frame clonotypes and omits some of them. Of roughly 56,000 clones listed, over 75% are singletons. The sample comprised peripheral blood. The source of these receptors is a human donor in a cohort sampled during active COVID-19. CDR3s include the opening cysteine and the closing phenylalanine or tryptophan. A D gene is named only where the DNA matches it firmly. Size is omitted from some rows. Given values are once, few, many or a class for expanded clones.

D: .; size: .; V: TRBV20-1; J: TRBJ1-2; CDR3: CSGYTNYGYTF; DNA: TGCAGTGGATATACAAACTATGGCTACACCTTC
D: .; size: .; V: TRBV9; J: TRBJ1-6; CDR3: CASSVGAFGNNSPLHF; DNA: TGTGCCAGCAGCGTAGGGGCCTTCGGGAATAATTCACCCCTCCACTTT
D: .; size: once; V: TRBV28; J: TRBJ2-5; CDR3: CASSSGQKETQYF; DNA: TGTGCCAGCAGTTCCGGACAGAAAGAGACCCAGTACTTC
D: .; size: few; V: TRBV4-3; J: TRBJ1-3; CDR3: CASSQALALSGNTIYF; DNA: TGCGCCAGCAGCCAAGCCTTAGCACTCTCTGGAAACACCATATATTTT
D: .; size: once; V: TRBV3-1/TRBV3-2; J: TRBJ1-1; CDR3: CASSPTGTQNTEAFF; DNA: TGTGCCAGCAGCCCTACCGGGACACAGAACACTGAAGCTTTCTTT
D: TRBD2; size: .; V: TRBV6-2/TRBV6-3; J: TRBJ2-3; CDR3: CASSHRALAGVSTDTQYF; DNA: TGTGCCAGCAGCCACAGGGCACTAGCGGGAGTGAGCACAGATACGCAGTATTTT
D: .; size: .; V: TRBV5-5; J: TRBJ1-1; CDR3: CASSHSLGAFF; DNA: TGTGCCAGCAGCCACTCCCTAGGAGCTTTCTTT
D: TRBD1; size: .; V: TRBV6-5; J: TRBJ2-3; CDR3: CASTNRGRADTQYF; DNA: TGTGCCAGCACTAACAGGGGGCGGGCAGATACGCAGTATTTT
D: TRBD1; size: .; V: TRBV28; J: TRBJ2-3; CDR3: CASSRQGAFADTQYF; DNA: TGTGCCAGCAGTCGACAGGGGGCATTTGCAGATACGCAGTATTTT
D: TRBD2; size: .; V: TRBV28; J: TRBJ2-1; CDR3: CASSSSGTSGYNEQFF; DNA: TGTGCCAGCAGTTCTTCCGGGACTAGCGGCTACAATGAGCAGTTCTTC
D: .; size: .; V: TRBV3-1/TRBV3-2; J: TRBJ2-2; CDR3: CASSLSGVDTGELFF; DNA: TGTGCCAGCAGCCTGTCAGGGGTGGACACCGGGGAGCTGTTTTTT
D: .; size: once; V: TRBV2; J: TRBJ2-7; CDR3: CASKGSGSYEQYF; DNA: TGTGCCAGCAAGGGTAGCGGCTCCTACGAGCAGTACTTC
D: .; size: .; V: TRBV12-5; J: TRBJ2-7; CDR3: CASGPSLYEQYF; DNA: TGTGCTAGTGGTCCCTCCCTATACGAGCAGTACTTC
D: TRBD1; size: .; V: TRBV10-3; J: TRBJ1-1; CDR3: CAISPTGGITEAFF; DNA: TGTGCCATCAGCCCGACAGGGGGCATCACTGAAGCTTTCTTT
D: .; size: .; V: TRBV27; J: TRBJ2-3; CDR3: CASSGGNTDTQYF; DNA: TGTGCCAGCAGTGGCGGGAACACAGATACGCAGTATTTT
D: .; size: .; V: TRBV4-1; J: TRBJ1-2; CDR3: CASSQEVQLNYGYTF; DNA: TGCGCCAGCAGCCAAGAGGTACAGCTGAACTATGGCTACACCTTC
D: .; size: .; V: TRBV28; J: TRBJ1-6; CDR3: CASRSQGILFNSPLHF; DNA: TGTGCCAGCAGGTCACAGGGAATATTGTTCAATTCACCCCTCCACTTT
D: TRBD1; size: .; V: TRBV4-3; J: TRBJ1-5; CDR3: CASSQDLNRGQPQHF; DNA: TGCGCCAGCAGCCAAGACTTAAACAGGGGTCAGCCCCAGCATTTT
D: TRBD1; size: .; V: TRBV27; J: TRBJ2-5; CDR3: CASSRRQGGETQYF; DNA: TGTGCCAGCAGCCGGCGACAGGGCGGAGAGACCCAGTACTTC
D: .; size: .; V: TRBV10-2; J: TRBJ2-3; CDR3: CASSESTVPTDTQYF; DNA: TGCGCCAGCAGTGAGTCGACAGTACCCACAGATACGCAGTATTTT
D: .; size: once; V: TRBV6-2/TRBV6-3; J: TRBJ1-5; CDR3: CASSYTGNSNQPQHF; DNA: TGTGCCAGCAGTTACACAGGGAATAGCAATCAGCCCCAGCATTTT
D: TRBD2; size: .; V: TRBV5-1; J: TRBJ2-1; CDR3: CASSSLQRGSYNEQFF; DNA: TGCGCCAGCAGCTCCCTACAGCGGGGTTCCTACAATGAGCAGTTCTTC
D: TRBD2; size: .; V: TRBV5-4; J: TRBJ2-7; CDR3: CASSSARGGSYEQYF; DNA: TGTGCCAGCAGCTCCGCCCGGGGGGGGTCCTACGAGCAGTACTTC
D: TRBD1; size: medium-sized; V: TRBV27; J: TRBJ2-3; CDR3: CASSFRDRTDTQYF; DNA: TGTGCCAGCAGTTTCCGGGACAGGACAGATACGCAGTATTTT
D: TRBD1; size: .; V: TRBV29-1; J: TRBJ1-2; CDR3: CSVEVQHRGEYGYTF; DNA: TGCAGCGTTGAAGTCCAACACAGGGGGGAATATGGCTACACCTTC
D: TRBD2; size: once; V: TRBV4-2; J: TRBJ2-7; CDR3: CASSQGGGAAYEQYF; DNA: TGTGCCAGCAGCCAAGGGGGAGGGGCCGCCTACGAGCAGTACTTC
D: TRBD1; size: .; V: TRBV7-2; J: TRBJ1-1; CDR3: CASSAPTGATEAFF; DNA: TGTGCCAGCAGCGCACCGACAGGGGCCACTGAAGCTTTCTTT
D: TRBD2; size: .; V: TRBV11-2; J: TRBJ2-1; CDR3: CASRQSGRANEQFF; DNA: TGTGCCAGCAGGCAAAGCGGGAGAGCTAATGAGCAGTTCTTC
D: TRBD2; size: few; V: TRBV27; J: TRBJ2-1; CDR3: CASSQGLAGVPDNEQFF; DNA: TGTGCCAGCAGTCAGGGACTAGCGGGGGTTCCCGACAATGAGCAGTTCTTC
D: .; size: .; V: TRBV28; J: TRBJ2-6; CDR3: CASSVEPGQISGANVLTF; DNA: TGTGCCAGCAGTGTGGAGCCGGGACAAATCTCTGGGGCCAACGTCCTGACTTTC
D: TRBD1; size: .; V: TRBV6-1; J: TRBJ2-5; CDR3: CASSEERTGGETQYF; DNA: TGTGCCAGCAGTGAAGAGCGGACAGGGGGAGAGACCCAGTACTTC
D: .; size: .; V: TRBV28; J: TRBJ1-5; CDR3: CASSLDPQGQHF; DNA: TGTGCCAGCAGTTTAGACCCCCAGGGTCAGCATTTT
D: .; size: once; V: TRBV15; J: TRBJ1-1; CDR3: CATSRLNTEAFF; DNA: TGTGCCACCAGCAGACTTAACACTGAAGCTTTCTTT
D: TRBD2; size: .; V: TRBV4-1; J: TRBJ2-3; CDR3: CASSAAGGTDTQYF; DNA: TGCGCCAGCAGTGCGGCGGGGGGCACAGATACGCAGTATTTT
D: TRBD1; size: few; V: TRBV4-3; J: TRBJ1-3; CDR3: CASSQKQGDRNTIYF; DNA: TGCGCCAGCAGCCAAAAACAGGGGGACAGAAACACCATATATTTT
D: .; size: .; V: TRBV24-1; J: TRBJ1-5; CDR3: CASFPQGLSQPQHF; DNA: TGTGCCTCCTTCCCCCAGGGGTTGAGTCAGCCCCAGCATTTT
D: TRBD1; size: .; V: TRBV7-8; J: TRBJ2-2; CDR3: CASSQGQAAYTGELFF; DNA: TGTGCCAGCAGCCAAGGACAGGCCGCTTACACCGGGGAGCTGTTTTTT
D: TRBD2; size: .; V: TRBV18; J: TRBJ2-7; CDR3: CASSPPNLGLAGVYEQYF; DNA: TGTGCCAGCTCACCACCTAACCTGGGACTAGCGGGAGTCTACGAGCAGTACTTC
D: TRBD1; size: .; V: TRBV30; J: TRBJ1-5; CDR3: CAWSGQGAGSQPQHF; DNA: TGTGCCTGGAGTGGACAGGGGGCAGGGTCTCAGCCCCAGCATTTT